The sequence of this TCR beta chain was determined in a study of OX40 agonist ivuxolimab in advanced cancers. As for the study more broadly: The costimulatory receptor OX40 (CD134) was targeted by ivuxolimab, a fully human IgG2 agonistic monoclonal antibody. Patients were allowed to have had prior anti-PD-1, anti-PD-L1 or anti-CTLA-4 therapy, and approximately 43% of the dose-escalation patients had previously received checkpoint inhibitors. Among the approximately 50 dose-escalation patients, roughly 20 had hepatocellular carcinoma, approximately 15 melanoma, 9 renal cell carcinoma and 9 head and neck cancer. Three dose-escalation patients achieved partial responses, one with hepatocellular carcinoma and two with cutaneous melanoma. The purpose of peripheral TCRbeta sequencing was to test whether ivuxolimab changed TCR sequence diversity and led to clonal T-cell expansion. The dose-escalation cohort was 80% to 90% male with a mean age of roughly 62 years, ranging from roughly 23 to 90. The paper covers the monotherapy dose-escalation part of the phase I ivuxolimab trial, which included N = 52 patients. Intravenous ivuxolimab was administered to patients every 2 weeks at six dose levels: 0.01, 0.1, 0.3, 1.5, 3 and 10 mg/kg. What the work shows at the level of the full study, not this receptor alone: After ivuxolimab, expanded clones were on average more numerous among CD8+ T cells than among CD4+ T cells. At doses of 0.1 to 3.0 mg/kg, clonal expansion of both CD4+ and CD8+ T cells in blood was seen between baseline and week 6. In partial responders in the 0.1-3.0 mg/kg groups, normalized peripheral clonal expansion was found to be among the lowest, especially among CD8+ T cells. The antigen specificity of the peripheral T cells that underwent clonal expansion was not determined. Low levels of normalized T-cell clonal expansion were also shown by some nonresponding patients.

In its sample, this clone was seen once. It has no known antigen specificity. Base qualities are not recorded, but no much larger clone differs from it by a single base. CDR3 length: 13 amino acids, cysteine to phenylalanine. Just the 39-base CDR3 DNA is kept, in frame starting at base 1. The trim is 2 bases for V and 3 bases for J, with a gap of 8 bases between the germline ends. The germline V gene yields MNHEY for CDR1 and SVGAGI for CDR2. The trial excluded patients who had a history of autoimmune disease or were on systemic immunosuppression. Peripheral blood for TCR sequencing was collected from all dose cohorts at baseline, on cycle 4 day 1, and on cycle 7 day 1. Samples came from an open-label, multicenter, first-in-human phase I dose-escalation trial of ivuxolimab. Adults with locally advanced or metastatic melanoma, renal cell, hepatocellular, or head and neck squamous cell carcinoma were enrolled in the trial. CD4+ and CD8+ T cells were sorted separately from peripheral blood before TCR sequencing.

Genomic DNA was isolated from the sorted cells so that the TCRbeta CDR3 region could be sequenced. The immunoSEQ Assay was used to sequence the TCRbeta CDR3 regions. TCRdb retrieved this table from immuneACCESS and kept in-frame rearrangements only. Not all clones are present; in checked studies, unresolved V genes account for under half, and no reason is known for the remainder. The sample includes tens of thousands of clones, with approximately 88% observed a single time. The ten top clones hold 1% to 1.3% of the sample. The sequence derives from an adult with an advanced solid tumor such as melanoma, head and neck, liver or kidney cancer. In this chain, TRBV6-5 is recombined with TRBJ2-7, and possibly TRBD2, on 5 matching bases. The sample here was CD4+ or CD8+ T cells sorted from blood, taken in a trial of the OX40 agonist ivuxolimab. The encoded CDR3 is CASSYGEIYEQYF. The nucleotides are TGTGCCAGCAGTTACGGGGAGATCTACGAGCAGTACTTC.